The following is a T cell receptor (beta chain) sequence with its context. Its specificity is not known. The sample originates from a study of OX40 agonist ivuxolimab in advanced cancers. In the study overall: Cohort: about 82% men, mean age approximately 60, aged about 20 to 79. Findings of the study overall: Both CD4+ and CD8+ T cell populations in blood had undergone clonal expansion by week 6 at 0.1 to 3.0 mg/kg. Low normalized clonal expansion also occurred in some nonresponding patients.

Baseline was the first blood sampling point, followed by cycle 4 day 1 and cycle 7 day 1. Sequencing was performed with immunoSEQ multiplex PCR; in TCRdb, only in-frame clones are kept and a portion is missing. The sample has approximately 74,000 clones, under 95% seen once. This CDR3 spans 13 amino acids. In germline, CDR1 is SEHNR, CDR2 FQNEAQ (reference sequence). V lost 1 base, J lost 5 bases, and 6 bases lay in between. The receptor's source is an adult with an advanced solid tumor such as melanoma, head and neck, liver or kidney cancer. This specimen was CD4+ or CD8+ T cells sorted from blood, taken in a trial of the OX40 agonist ivuxolimab. The rearrangement uses TRBV7-9 and TRBJ2-1; no clear D. For the CDR3, the DNA is TGTGCCAGCAGCTTAGGCACCGACAATGAGCAGTTCTTC. Its translation is CASSLGTDNEQFF.